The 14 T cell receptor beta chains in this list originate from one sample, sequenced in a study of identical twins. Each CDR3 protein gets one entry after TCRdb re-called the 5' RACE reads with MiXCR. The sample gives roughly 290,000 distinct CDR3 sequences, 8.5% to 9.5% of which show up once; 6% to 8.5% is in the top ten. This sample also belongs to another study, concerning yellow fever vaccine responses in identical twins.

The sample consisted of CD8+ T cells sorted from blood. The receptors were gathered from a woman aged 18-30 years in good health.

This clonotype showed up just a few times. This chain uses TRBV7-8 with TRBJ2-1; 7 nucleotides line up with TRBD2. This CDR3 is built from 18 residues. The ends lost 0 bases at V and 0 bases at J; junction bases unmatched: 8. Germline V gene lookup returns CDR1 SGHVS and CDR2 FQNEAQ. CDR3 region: CASSLAGWGGSSYNEQFF. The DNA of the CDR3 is TGTGCCAGCAGCTTAGCGGGGTGGGGAGGGAGCTCCTACAATGAGCAGTTCTTC.

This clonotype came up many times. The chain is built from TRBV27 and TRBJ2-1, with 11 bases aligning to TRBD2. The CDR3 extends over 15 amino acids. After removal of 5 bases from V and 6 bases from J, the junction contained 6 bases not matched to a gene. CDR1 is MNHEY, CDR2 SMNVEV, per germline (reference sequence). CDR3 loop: CASSLTSGSANEQFF. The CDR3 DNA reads TGTGCCAGCAGTCTCACTAGCGGGAGTGCCAATGAGCAGTTCTTC.

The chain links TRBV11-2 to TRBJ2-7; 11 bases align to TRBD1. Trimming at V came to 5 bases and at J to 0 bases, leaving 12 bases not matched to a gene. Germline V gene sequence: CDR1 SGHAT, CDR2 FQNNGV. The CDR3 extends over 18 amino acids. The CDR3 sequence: CASSRTGGDYRSSYEQYF. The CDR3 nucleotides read TGTGCCAGCAGCCGGACAGGGGGCGACTATAGGAGCTCCTACGAGCAGTACTTC.

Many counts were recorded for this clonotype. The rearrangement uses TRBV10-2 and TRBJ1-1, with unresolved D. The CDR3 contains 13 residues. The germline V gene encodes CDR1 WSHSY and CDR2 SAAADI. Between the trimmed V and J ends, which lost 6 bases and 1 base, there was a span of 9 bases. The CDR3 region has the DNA TGCGCCAGCAGACTCACAGAGAACACTGAAGCTTTCTTT. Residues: CASRLTENTEAFF.

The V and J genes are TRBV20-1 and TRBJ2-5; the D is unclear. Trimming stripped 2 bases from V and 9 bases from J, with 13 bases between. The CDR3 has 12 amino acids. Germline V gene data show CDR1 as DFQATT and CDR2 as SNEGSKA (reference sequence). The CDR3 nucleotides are TGCAGTGCTAGATTGGCCGACCGGTCCCAGTACTTC. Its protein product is CSARLADRSQYF.

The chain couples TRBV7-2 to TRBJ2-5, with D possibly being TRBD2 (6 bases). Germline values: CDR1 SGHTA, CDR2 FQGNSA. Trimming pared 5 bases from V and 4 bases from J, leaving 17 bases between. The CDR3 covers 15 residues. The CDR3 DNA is TGTGCCAGCAGCGCCGTTTTGGGAGCGGGAGAGACCCAGTACTTC. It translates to CASSAVLGAGETQYF.

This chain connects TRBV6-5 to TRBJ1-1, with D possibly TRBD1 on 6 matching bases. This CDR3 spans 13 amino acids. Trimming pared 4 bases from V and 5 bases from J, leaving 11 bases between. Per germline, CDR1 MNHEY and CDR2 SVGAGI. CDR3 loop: CASSLTGATEAFF. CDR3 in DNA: TGTGCCAGCAGTTTGACAGGAGCAACTGAAGCTTTCTTT.

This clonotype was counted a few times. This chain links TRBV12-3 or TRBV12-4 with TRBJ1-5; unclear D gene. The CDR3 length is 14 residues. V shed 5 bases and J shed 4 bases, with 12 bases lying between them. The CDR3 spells CASSHGRMNQPQHF. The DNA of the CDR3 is TGTGCCAGCAGTCATGGACGAATGAATCAGCCCCAGCATTTT.

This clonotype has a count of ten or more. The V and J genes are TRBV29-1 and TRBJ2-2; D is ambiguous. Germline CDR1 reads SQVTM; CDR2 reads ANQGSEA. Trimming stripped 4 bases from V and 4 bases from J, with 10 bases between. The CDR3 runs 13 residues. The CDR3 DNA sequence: TGCAGCGTTGTTGGGGTCTTCACCGGGGAGCTGTTTTTT. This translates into CSVVGVFTGELFF.

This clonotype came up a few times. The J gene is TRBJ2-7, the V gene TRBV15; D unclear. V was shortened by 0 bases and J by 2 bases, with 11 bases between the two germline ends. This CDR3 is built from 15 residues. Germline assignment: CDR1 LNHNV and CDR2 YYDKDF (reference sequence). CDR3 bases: TGTGCCACCAGCAGAGATTCCGGTCCGGCCTACGAGCAGTACTTC. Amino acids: CATSRDSGPAYEQYF.

This CDR3 reads CASSSTGGFGVYEQYF. CDR3 bases: TGTGCCAGCAGTTCCACAGGGGGCTTTGGCGTATACGAGCAGTACTTC. V and J are TRBV12-3 or TRBV12-4 and TRBJ2-7; 9 bases match TRBD1. The CDR3 has 16 residues. J gave up 4 bases and V 4 bases, and 11 bases lay outside the gene matches.

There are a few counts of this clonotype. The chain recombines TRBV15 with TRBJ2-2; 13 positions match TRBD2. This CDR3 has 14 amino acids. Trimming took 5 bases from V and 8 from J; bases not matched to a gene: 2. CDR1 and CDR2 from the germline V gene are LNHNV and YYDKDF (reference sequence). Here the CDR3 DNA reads TGTGCCACCAGCGGGGGACTAGCGGGGGGGGAGCTGTTTTTT. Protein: CATSGGLAGGELFF.

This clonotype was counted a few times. The CDR3 sequence is CASSAQGTSYNEQFF. The CDR3 DNA is TGTGCCAGCAGCGCACAGGGAACCTCCTACAATGAGCAGTTCTTC. The V and J genes are TRBV9 and TRBJ2-1, with a tentative D call TRBD1 (6 bases). The CDR3 consists of 15 residues. CDR1 and CDR2 (germline): SGDLS, YYNGEE. V lost 3 bases and J lost 0, with 10 bases in between.

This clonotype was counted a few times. The CDR3 loop reads CASRGLAKNIQYF. CDR3 nucleotides: TGTGCCAGCAGGGGTCTAGCCAAAAACATTCAGTACTTC. V gene TRBV27 combines with J gene TRBJ2-4, with D unclear. CDR1 and CDR2 from the germline V gene are MNHEY and SMNVEV (reference sequence). V gave up 6 bases and J gave up 0 bases, with 6 bases separating them. The CDR3 consists of 13 residues.